This TCR beta chain was sequenced for a study of cytomegalovirus exposure and HLA in healthy donors. Study-level background: Unique TCRs numbering some 80 million, obtained from HLA-typed donors, made up an early data release.

The PCR contained 60 Vbeta and 13 Jbeta primers. Assay used: immunoSEQ multiplex PCR; TCRdb lists only in-frame clones, some missing. This sample has under 85,000 clones, with 78% found just once. Findings of the study overall: The investigators catalogued 150 or so TCR beta chains as cytomegalovirus-associated. Sequencing artifact likely explains a cluster of highly shared sequence variants.

Each donor's status was that of a healthy bone marrow donor. Details on this clone: As yet, its antigen is unknown.

The CDR3 contains 17 residues. Germline values: CDR1 MGHDK, CDR2 SYGVNS. Trimming took 5 bases from V and 5 from J; bases not matched to a gene: 12. This TCR derives from a man between 35 and 55 years old in good health and CMV-seronegative. The gene calls are TRBV25-1 and TRBJ1-5; 10 nucleotides line up with TRBD1. The source material was PBMCs. The DNA of the CDR3 is TGTGCCAGCAGTAAATCTATGGGGACAGGGGTGGATCAGCCCCAGCATTTT. Protein sequence: CASSKSMGTGVDQPQHF.